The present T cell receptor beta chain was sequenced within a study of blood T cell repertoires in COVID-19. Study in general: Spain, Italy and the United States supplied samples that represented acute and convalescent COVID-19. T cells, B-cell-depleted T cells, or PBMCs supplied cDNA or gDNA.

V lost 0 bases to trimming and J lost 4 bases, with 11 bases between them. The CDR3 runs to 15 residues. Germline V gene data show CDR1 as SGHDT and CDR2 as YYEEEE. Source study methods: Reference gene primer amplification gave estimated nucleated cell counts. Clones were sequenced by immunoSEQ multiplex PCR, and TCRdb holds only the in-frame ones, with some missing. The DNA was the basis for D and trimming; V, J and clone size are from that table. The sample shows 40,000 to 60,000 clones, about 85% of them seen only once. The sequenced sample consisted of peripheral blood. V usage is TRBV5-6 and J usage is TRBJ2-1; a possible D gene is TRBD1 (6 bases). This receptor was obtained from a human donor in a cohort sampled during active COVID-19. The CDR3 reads CASSLGWGLYNEQFF. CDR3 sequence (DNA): TGTGCCAGCAGCTTGGGATGGGGGCTGTACAATGAGCAGTTCTTC. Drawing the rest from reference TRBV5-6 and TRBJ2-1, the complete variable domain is DAGVTQSPTHLIKTRGQQVTLRCSPKSGHDTVSWYQQALGQGPQFIFQYYEEEERQRGNFPDRFSGHQFPNYSSELNVNALLLGDSALYLCASSLGWGLYNEQFFGPGTRLTVL.